The 18 T cell receptor beta chains below were found in one sample sequenced in a study of blood T cell repertoires in COVID-19. The repertoire was sequenced with immunoSEQ multiplex PCR; TCRdb's copy has only in-frame clones and lacks some. The sample has some 100,000 clones, around 90% seen once. Material for sequencing was peripheral blood. Receptor source: a woman at least 80 years old with active COVID-19.

This chain links TRBV7-8 with TRBJ2-1; possibly TRBD1 for D (6 bases). CDR1 and CDR2 (germline): SGHVS, FQNEAQ. V was clipped by 5 bases and J by 1 base, with 12 bases between them. There are 15 residues in the CDR3. CDR3 sequence: CASSRLGGSYNEQFF. CDR3 bases: TGTGCCAGCAGCCGATTAGGGGGTTCCTACAATGAGCAGTTCTTC.

The chain carries TRBV5-1 and TRBJ2-4; 10 bases fit TRBD1. The ends lost 4 bases at V and 8 bases at J; junction bases unmatched: 9. The CDR3 runs 15 residues. Germline CDR1 is SGHRS and CDR2 is YFSETQ. Here the CDR3 reads CASSPTGGAVYIQYF. As DNA, the CDR3 is TGCGCCAGCAGCCCGACAGGGGGCGCGGTCTACATTCAGTACTTC.

The chain employs TRBV11-2 and TRBJ1-6, with D perhaps TRBD1 (5 bases). The V end was cut by 0 bases, the J end by 5 bases, with 11 bases between. Per the germline V gene, CDR1 is SGHAT and CDR2 is FQNNGV. The CDR3 spans 16 residues. DNA of the CDR3: TGTGCCAGCAGCTTAGATCGTGGGGGGAATAATTCACCCCTCCACTTT. Translating gives CASSLDRGGNNSPLHF.

The chain employs TRBV7-9 and TRBJ2-3; TRBD2 matches at 9 bases. The CDR3 contains 16 residues. After removal of 5 bases from V and 3 bases from J, the junction contained 9 bases not matched to a gene. Germline values: CDR1 SEHNR, CDR2 FQNEAQ (reference sequence). The CDR3 region has the DNA TGTGCCAGCAGCCCTCCCCGGCGGGAGGGGACAGATACGCAGTATTTT. The encoded protein is CASSPPRREGTDTQYF.

V usage is TRBV30 and J usage is TRBJ2-1; D is unresolved. This CDR3 region has 12 residues. From germline, CDR1 is GTSNPN and CDR2 SVGIG (reference sequence). Trimming took off 2 bases at V and 8 bases at J, with 10 bases between the two ends. DNA for the CDR3: TGTGCCTGGAGTTTCGACTTCGATGAGCAGTTCTTC. Amino acids: CAWSFDFDEQFF.

The rearrangement joins TRBV5-1 to TRBJ2-1, with a possible D match to TRBD1 (5 bases). The CDR3 runs to 15 residues. Looked up from germline, CDR1 is SGHRS and CDR2 is YFSETQ. Trimming took off 0 bases at V and 4 bases at J, with 11 bases between the two ends. This CDR3 reads CASSLEGNWYNEQFF. The CDR3 nucleotides are TGCGCCAGCAGCTTGGAGGGGAATTGGTACAATGAGCAGTTCTTC.

This chain joins TRBV10-3 and TRBJ2-7, with 10 nucleotides matching TRBD2. In germline, CDR1 is ENHRY, CDR2 SYGVKD. Trimming removed 6 bases from V and 0 bases from J; junction bases left unmatched: 2. The CDR3 extends over 14 amino acids. The DNA for the CDR3 is TGTGCCATCAGAGGACTAGCGGACTCCTACGAGCAGTACTTC. This translates into CAIRGLADSYEQYF.

The chain carries TRBV2 and TRBJ2-7; tentatively, D is TRBD2 (6 bases). V was trimmed by 7 bases and J by 6 bases, leaving 25 bases between them. Germline loops: CDR1 SNHLY, CDR2 FYNNEI. The CDR3 extends over 16 amino acids. The CDR3 sequence is CASMAPGPLGRGEQYF. DNA for the CDR3: TGTGCCAGCATGGCCCCTGGGCCCCTCGGGCGGGGCGAGCAGTACTTC. The entire variable domain, with the rest obtained from reference TRBV2 and TRBJ2-7, is as follows: EPEVTQTPSHQVTQMGQEVILRCVPISNHLYFYWYRQILGQKVEFLVSFYNNEISEKSEIFDDQFSVERPDGSNFTLKIRSTKLEDSAMYFCASMAPGPLGRGEQYFGPGTRLTVT.

V is TRBV20-1 and J is TRBJ2-1; weak D call: TRBD2 (5 bases). The V end was cut by 5 bases, the J end by 8 bases, with 10 bases between. This CDR3 is 11 amino acids long. The germline gives CDR1 DFQATT, CDR2 SNEGSKA (reference sequence). CDR3 nucleotides: TGCAGTGCTGGGAGATCGGATGAGCAGTTCTTC. It translates to CSAGRSDEQFF.

The chain has TRBV2 and TRBJ2-5; a weak D match, TRBD2 (5 bases). CDR1 and CDR2 from the germline V gene are SNHLY and FYNNEI. V lost 3 bases to trimming and J lost 7 bases, with 12 bases between them. The CDR3 totals 13 residues. DNA for the CDR3: TGTGCCAGCAGTGATATCCTAGGAGGGACCCAGTACTTC. Its translation: CASSDILGGTQYF.

The gene calls are TRBV9 and TRBJ2-5; 11 nucleotides line up with TRBD1. The CDR3 sequence is 15 residues long. Trimming removed 3 bases from V and 5 bases from J; junction bases left unmatched: 6. Germline CDR1 is SGDLS and CDR2 is YYNGEE. The CDR3 bases are TGTGCCAGCAGCGGGGGACAGGGGGGTTGGGAGACCCAGTACTTC. Translated, it gives CASSGGQGGWETQYF.

This clone was observed a single time. The chain couples TRBV10-3 to TRBJ2-7, with TRBD1 matching 7 bases. V gave up 1 base and J gave up 2 bases; unmatched junction bases: 5. The CDR3 runs 15 residues. Germline CDR1 and CDR2: ENHRY and SYGVKD. The chain's CDR3 is CAISEFLGTAYEQYF. CDR3 in DNA: TGTGCCATCAGTGAGTTCTTAGGGACAGCCTACGAGCAGTACTTC.

This chain uses TRBV19 with TRBJ2-1; TRBD1 is a possible D gene (5 bases). CDR3 size: 15 residues. The V end was cut by 1 base, the J end by 3 bases, with 10 bases between. The V gene's germline CDR1 is LNHDA and CDR2 SQIVND (reference sequence). CDR3 region: CASSIGGLLYNEQFF. The CDR3 coding sequence is TGTGCCAGTAGTATAGGGGGCCTACTCTACAATGAGCAGTTCTTC.

The CDR3 DNA is TGTGCCAGCAGCGCCTCGGGACAGGGAGGCTACGAGCAGTACTTC. Amino acid sequence: CASSASGQGGYEQYF. The rearrangement links TRBV9 to TRBJ2-7; 9 nucleotides match TRBD1. The CDR3 is 15 amino acids. V shed 3 bases and J 3 bases; nucleotides not matched to a gene: 7. Germline loops: CDR1 SGDLS, CDR2 YYNGEE.

The V and J genes are TRBV7-9 and TRBJ2-1; 8 nucleotides match TRBD1. This CDR3 contains 15 residues. V trimming: 3 bases; J trimming: 8 bases; junction bases outside the gene matches: 9. Germline-derived CDR1 and CDR2 are SEHNR and FQNEAQ (reference sequence). CDR3 sequence reads: CASSLQGAPEDEQFF. CDR3 in DNA: TGTGCCAGCAGCTTGCAGGGGGCTCCTGAGGATGAGCAGTTCTTC. Filled out from reference TRBV7-9 and TRBJ2-1, the complete variable domain reads DTGVSQNPRHKITKRGQNVTFRCDPISEHNRLYWYRQTLGQGPEFLTYFQNEAQLEKSRLLSDRFSAERPKGSFSTLEIQRTEQGDSAMYLCASSLQGAPEDEQFFGPGTRLTVL.

The chain carries TRBV12-3 or TRBV12-4 and TRBJ1-5, with TRBD1 identical over 7 bases. CDR3 length: 13 residues. Unmatched junction bases numbered 5, after V lost 6 bases and J lost 6 bases. CDR3 in amino acids: CASRGDSTQPQHF. The CDR3 nucleotides are TGTGCCAGCAGGGGGGACAGTACTCAGCCCCAGCATTTT.

The chain employs TRBV7-9 and TRBJ2-7; the D gene is possibly TRBD1 (5 bases). The CDR3 is 12 residues long. V lost 6 bases and J 6 bases, leaving 12 bases between the germline ends. Germline CDR1 and CDR2: SEHNR and FQNEAQ (reference sequence). The CDR3 nucleotides read TGTGCCAGCAGTTGGGGCGTGGGCGAGCAGTACTTC. Translating gives CASSWGVGEQYF.

The chain joins TRBV4-2 to TRBJ1-3; 8 bases fit TRBD1. Germline V lookup: CDR1 LGHNA, CDR2 YNFKEQ. CDR3 length equals 15 residues. Germline trimming cut 3 bases from V and 4 bases from J; bases unmatched to any gene: 5. In DNA, the CDR3 is TGTGCCAGCAGCCAGGCGGACAGGGACGGAAACACCATATATTTT. This translates into CASSQADRDGNTIYF.